This T cell receptor beta chain was captured in a study of T cells in Graves' hyperthyroidism and ophthalmopathy. Points from the study as a whole: Ophthalmopathy was predicted by the model a median of approximately 6.6 months ahead of onset.

This clonotype was observed a few times. Antigen unknown. Inclusion characteristics of ophthalmopathy patients comprised a Clinical Activity Score of at least 3, a NOSPECS grade of at least 4, and duration under 3 months. The TCR beta CDR3 regions underwent amplification using RNA transcripts as the source. The HTBI primer set drove a first-round RT-PCR of the TCR CDR3. TCRdb passed the multiplex PCR reads through MiXCR, listing each CDR3 protein once. The sample lists almost 500,000 distinct CDR3 sequences; about 20% were seen once. This CDR3 comprises 15 residues. The germline V and J ends were trimmed by 1 base and 1 base, with 11 bases remaining between them. CDR1 SGHRS and CDR2 YFSETQ come from the germline V gene.

The material sequenced was blood. The chain has TRBV5-1 and TRBJ2-5, with D possibly being TRBD1 (6 bases). The origin of this receptor is a woman aged 70-85 years with Graves' ophthalmopathy. CDR3 in DNA: TGCGCCAGCAGCTTGACAGGGATGCCCCAAGAGACCCAGTACTTC. Translated: CASSLTGMPQETQYF. Complete variable domain (other parts from reference TRBV5-1 and TRBJ2-5): KAGVTQTPRYLIKTRGQQVTLSCSPISGHRSVSWYQQTPGQGLQFLFEYFSETQRNKGNFPGRFSGRQFSNSRSEMNVSTLELGDSALYLCASSLTGMPQETQYFGPGTRLLVL.